This T cell receptor (beta chain) was profiled in a study of T cells expressing NK-cell markers. Study in general: Repertoire data for TCR beta were derived from sorted T cells (CD3+CD56+NKG2C+, CD3+CD56+NKG2C- and CD3+CD56-NKG2C+).

Turning to this clonotype: Its antigen is still unknown.

TCRdb re-called the 5' RACE reads and shows each CDR3 protein once, DNA omitted. Its table records approximately 170,000 distinct CDR3 sequences. The germline CDR1 and CDR2 sequences are SGHRS and YFSETQ. The CDR3 sequence is 17 residues long. Notes on the study in general: Several donors' CD3+CD56-NKG2C+ cells were dominated by the same clonotypes.

The rearrangement links TRBV5-1 to TRBJ2-2; TCRdb calls TRBD1, which cannot be checked without DNA. The clonotype was recovered from a man aged 18-75 years in good health. Sample: blood T cells: a sorted CD56 or NKG2C T cell subset, CD4+ or CD8+ T cells, or bulk PBMC T cells (not recorded which). Here the CDR3 reads CASSLVSGTGNTGELFF.